The clone carrying this T cell receptor beta chain has only one observation. As yet, its antigen is unknown. Some clones are missing from TCRdb's copy, which holds only in-frame ones; the method was immunoSEQ multiplex PCR. In the table there are nearly 90,000 clones, around nine tenths of which are singletons. This entry is derived from a study of T cell responses to AZD1222 COVID-19 vaccine. V was pared by 4 bases and J by 7 bases, with 8 bases of the junction left unmatched. The CDR3 length is 15 residues. Germline V lookup: CDR1 MGHRA, CDR2 YSYEKL. General observations from the study: The number of AZD1222 recipients seropositive at baseline was only 6 or 7. In a largely white British group with more females than males, clonal diversity was possibly underestimated.

Some second doses came at about 4 weeks and others at about 12 weeks; these were pooled. This receptor was identified in an adult who received the AZD1222 COVID-19 vaccine. This specimen consisted of peripheral blood, obtained 28 days after the second AZD1222 dose. The chain has TRBV4-1 and TRBJ1-4, with 8 bases aligning to TRBD1. CDR3 sequence reads: CASSRPQGGSEKLFF. In DNA, the CDR3 is TGCGCCAGCAGCCGTCCACAGGGGGGAAGTGAAAAACTGTTTTTT.